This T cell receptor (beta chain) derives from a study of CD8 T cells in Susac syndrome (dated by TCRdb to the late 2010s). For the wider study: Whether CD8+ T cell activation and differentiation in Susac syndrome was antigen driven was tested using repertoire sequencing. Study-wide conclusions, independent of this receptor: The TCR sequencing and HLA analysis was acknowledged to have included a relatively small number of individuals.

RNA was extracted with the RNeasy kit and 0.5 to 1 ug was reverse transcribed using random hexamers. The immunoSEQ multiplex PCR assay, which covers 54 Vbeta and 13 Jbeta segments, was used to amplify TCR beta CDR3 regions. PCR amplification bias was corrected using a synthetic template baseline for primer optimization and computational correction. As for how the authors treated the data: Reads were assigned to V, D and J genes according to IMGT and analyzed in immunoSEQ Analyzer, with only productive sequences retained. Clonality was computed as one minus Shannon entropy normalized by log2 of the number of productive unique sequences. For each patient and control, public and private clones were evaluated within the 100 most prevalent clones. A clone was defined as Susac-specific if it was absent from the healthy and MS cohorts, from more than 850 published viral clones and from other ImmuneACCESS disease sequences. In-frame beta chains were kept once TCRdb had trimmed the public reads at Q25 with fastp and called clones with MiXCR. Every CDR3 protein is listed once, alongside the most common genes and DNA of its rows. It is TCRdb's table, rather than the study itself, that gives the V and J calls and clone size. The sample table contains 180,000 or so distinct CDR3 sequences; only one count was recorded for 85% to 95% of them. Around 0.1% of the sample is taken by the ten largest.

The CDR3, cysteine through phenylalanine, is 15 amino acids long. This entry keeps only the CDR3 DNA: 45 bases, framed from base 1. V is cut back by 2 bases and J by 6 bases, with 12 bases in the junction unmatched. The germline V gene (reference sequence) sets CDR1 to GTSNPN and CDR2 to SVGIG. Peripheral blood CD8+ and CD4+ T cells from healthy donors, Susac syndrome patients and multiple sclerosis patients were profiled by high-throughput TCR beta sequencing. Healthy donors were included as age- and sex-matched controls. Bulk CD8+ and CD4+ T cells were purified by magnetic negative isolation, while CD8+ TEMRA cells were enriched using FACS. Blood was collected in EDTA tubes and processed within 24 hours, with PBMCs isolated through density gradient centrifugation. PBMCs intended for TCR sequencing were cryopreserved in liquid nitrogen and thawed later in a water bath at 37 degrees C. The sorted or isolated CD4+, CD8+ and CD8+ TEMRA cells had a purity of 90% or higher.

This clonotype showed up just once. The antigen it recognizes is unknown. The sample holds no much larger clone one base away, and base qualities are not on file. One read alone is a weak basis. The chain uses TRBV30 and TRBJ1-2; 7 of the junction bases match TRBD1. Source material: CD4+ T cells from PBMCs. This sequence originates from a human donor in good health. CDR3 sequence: CAWSTGTDGGNGYTF. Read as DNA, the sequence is TGTGCCTGGAGTACTGGGACAGACGGTGGTAATGGCTACACCTTC. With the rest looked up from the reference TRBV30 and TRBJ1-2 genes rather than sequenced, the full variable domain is SQTIHQWPATLVQPVGSPLSLECTVEGTSNPNLYWYRQAAGRGLQLLFYSVGIGQISSEVPQNLSASRPQDRQFILSSKKLLLSDSGFYLCAWSTGTDGGNGYTFGSGTRLTVV.